This T cell receptor (beta chain) comes out of a study of control samples from healthy donors and cancer patients. Sequencing used immunoSEQ multiplex PCR; TCRdb keeps in-frame clones, though not all of them. The sample carries 100,000 to 150,000 clones, about 88% recorded once. Germline lookup yields CDR1 SNHLY and CDR2 FYNNEI. This CDR3 region has 18 residues. J lost 4 bases, V lost 2 bases, and 14 bases had no gene match. What was sequenced was blood. The receptor was isolated from a man aged 18 to 30 in good health. V and J are TRBV2 and TRBJ1-2, with 9 positions matching TRBD1. In DNA, the CDR3 is TGTGCCAGCAGTGAAAGGATTACAGGGGGCCCCAGGCCCTATGGCTACACCTTC. The encoded protein is CASSERITGGPRPYGYTF.